This T cell receptor beta chain was recovered during a study of CD8 T cells in ankylosing spondylitis. Study results and limitations: Blood of patients with ankylosing spondylitis appeared to be characterized by a TCR beta motif of several highly homologous variants. Within matched ankylosing spondylitis synovial fluid, disease-linked clones were reportedly significantly enriched.

Quantitative 5'-RACE was performed with molecular barcodes, and it yielded the TCR beta libraries. TCRdb fed the 5' RACE reads into MiXCR, producing one record per CDR3 protein. The sample includes tens of thousands of distinct CDR3 sequences, 6.2% of them seen just once. V lost 2 bases to trimming and J lost 6 bases; unmatched junction nucleotides: 7. CDR1 and CDR2 from the germline V gene are KGHSH and LQKENI. The CDR3 extends over 16 amino acids. This clonotype was detected ten times or more. Its antigen is as yet unknown. This clonotype was sampled from a male donor with ankylosing spondylitis. The chain employs TRBV18 and TRBJ2-1, with 10 bases identical to TRBD2. The sequenced sample consisted of synovial fluid, either unsorted or a sorted T cell fraction (not recorded which). CDR3 residues: CASSPTLAGVSNEQFF. The CDR3 DNA is TGTGCCAGCTCACCAACCCTAGCGGGAGTTTCCAATGAGCAGTTCTTC.